The 19 T cell receptor beta chains listed next were all sequenced from one sample in a study of OX40 agonist ivuxolimab in advanced cancers. Method: immunoSEQ multiplex PCR; TCRdb's copy keeps in-frame clones and lacks some. Of around 40,000 clones in the sample, around 85% were seen once. This sample comprised CD4+ or CD8+ T cells sorted from blood, obtained in a trial of the OX40 agonist ivuxolimab. Every receptor here comes from an adult with an advanced solid tumor such as melanoma, head and neck, liver or kidney cancer.

The chain is built from TRBV19 and TRBJ2-3, with a weak D call TRBD2 (5 bases). The CDR3 covers 15 residues. V gave up 3 bases and J gave up 0 bases, with 10 bases separating them. Germline CDR1 LNHDA, CDR2 SQIVND (reference sequence). The CDR3 DNA is TGTGCCAGTAGTATGGAGGCAACTAGCACAGATACGCAGTATTTT. It specifies CASSMEATSTDTQYF.

J is TRBJ2-1 and V is TRBV5-1; 13 nucleotides align to TRBD2. V was clipped by 5 bases and J by 4 bases; unmatched bases: 3. Germline CDR1 SGHRS, CDR2 YFSETQ. CDR3 length: 15 amino acids. For the CDR3, the DNA is TGCGCCAGCAGTGGACTAGCGGGAGCATACAATGAGCAGTTCTTC. Residues: CASSGLAGAYNEQFF.

J is TRBJ2-4 and V is TRBV11-1; 7 bases agree with TRBD1. The CDR3 spans 12 residues. V trimming: 1 base; J trimming: 12 bases; junction bases outside the gene matches: 3. Germline V gene sequence: CDR1 SGHAT, CDR2 FQDESV (reference sequence). The CDR3 nucleotides read TGTGCCAGCAGCTTAGAAGGGGGCGATCAGTACTTC. Its protein is CASSLEGGDQYF.

V usage is TRBV9 and J usage is TRBJ2-3, with D uncertain. CDR1 SGDLS and CDR2 YYNGEE come from the germline V gene. Trimming removed 0 bases at V and 1 base at J, with 12 bases between. The CDR3 extends over 16 amino acids. The CDR3 region has the DNA TGTGCCAGCAGCGTAGCTTATTGGGGTGGCACAGATACGCAGTATTTT. The encoded protein is CASSVAYWGGTDTQYF.

The chain employs TRBV28 and TRBJ2-7; 11 bases align to TRBD2. Per the germline V gene, CDR1 is MDHEN and CDR2 is SYDVKM. The ends lost 3 bases at V and 0 bases at J; junction bases unmatched: 1. The CDR3 spans 15 residues. Here the CDR3 DNA reads TGTGCCAGCAGTTTGGGGACTAGCGGCTCCTACGAGCAGTACTTC. It is translated as CASSLGTSGSYEQYF.

The CDR3 is CASSQGTDSEQYF. The CDR3 nucleotides are TGCGCCAGCAGTCAGGGGACCGACAGCGAGCAGTACTTC. This chain joins TRBV23-1 and TRBJ2-7, with D perhaps being TRBD1 or TRBD2 (5 bases each). TRBV23-1 is an ORF, with its function uncertain. The CDR3 totals 13 residues. Trimming shortened V by 3 bases and J by 6 bases, and 12 bases separated the two germline ends.

V is TRBV18 and J is TRBJ2-3, with 7 bases matching TRBD2. The CDR3 has 18 residues. V lost 4 bases and J lost 2; bases outside the gene matches: 15. Germline CDR1 reads KGHSH; CDR2 reads LQKENI. The CDR3 coding sequence is TGTGCCAGCTCACGGGCACTAGCGTTGGGGAGCGCCACAGATACGCAGTATTTT. It yields the protein CASSRALALGSATDTQYF.

This clone appeared once. This sequence joins TRBV2 and TRBJ2-7, with D uncertain. The V gene lost 0 bases and the J gene lost 0 bases, with 6 bases spanning the gap. This CDR3 comprises 14 residues. Germline lookup yields CDR1 SNHLY and CDR2 FYNNEI. For the CDR3, the DNA is TGTGCCAGCAGTGAAGCCAGGAGCTCCTACGAGCAGTACTTC. It codes for CASSEARSSYEQYF.

This clone was observed a handful of times. This sequence joins TRBV11-3 and TRBJ1-1; no reliable D call. V lost 1 base to trimming and J lost 1 base, with 13 bases between them. This CDR3 region has 16 residues. CDR1 and CDR2 (germline): SGHNT, YENEEA. The CDR3 loop is CASSLAIGRANTEAFF. The CDR3 DNA reads as TGTGCCAGCAGCTTAGCAATCGGGCGGGCGAACACTGAAGCTTTCTTT.

The chain has TRBV7-2 and TRBJ2-5; the D call may be TRBD1 or TRBD2 (5 bases each). The CDR3 contains 14 residues. The germline V gene encodes CDR1 SGHTA and CDR2 FQGNSA. V was trimmed by 1 base and J by 4 bases, leaving 10 bases between them. Written as DNA, the CDR3 is TGTGCCAGCAGCTTAGGGGCGAGGGGAGAGACCCAGTACTTC. Protein product: CASSLGARGETQYF.

The rearrangement uses TRBV5-4 and TRBJ2-3; D uncertain. The CDR3 has 12 amino acids. From germline, CDR1 is SGHNT and CDR2 YYREEE (reference sequence). Trimming stripped 0 bases from V and 6 bases from J, with 5 bases between. CDR3 bases: TGTGCCAGCAGCTTGGCCCGGGATACGCAGTATTTT. This sequence encodes CASSLARDTQYF. The full variable domain, its missing parts supplied by reference TRBV5-4 and TRBJ2-3, is ETGVTQSPTHLIKTRGQQVTLRCSSQSGHNTVSWYQQALGQGPQFIFQYYREEENGRGNFPPRFSGLQFPNYSSELNVNALELDDSALYLCASSLARDTQYFGPGTRLTVL.

The chain employs TRBV2 and TRBJ2-1, with TRBD1 matching 7 bases. CDR1 SNHLY and CDR2 FYNNEI come from the germline V gene. There are 15 residues in the CDR3. J lost 2 bases, V lost 5 bases, and 6 bases had no gene match. The CDR3 DNA reads TGTGCCAGCAGTAGGACCGGGACAGCCTACAATGAGCAGTTCTTC. Its protein product is CASSRTGTAYNEQFF.

V usage is TRBV28 and J usage is TRBJ2-5; D gene unclear. Germline V gene data show CDR1 as MDHEN and CDR2 as SYDVKM. The CDR3 has 11 residues. V was cut by 6 bases and J by 3 bases, with 5 bases left in between. The DNA of the CDR3 is TGTGCCAGCAGCTCGGAAGAGACCCAGTACTTC. This translates into CASSSEETQYF.

This chain joins TRBV29-1 and TRBJ2-1, with a weak D call TRBD1 (5 bases). CDR3 size: 16 residues. Germline assignment: CDR1 SQVTM and CDR2 ANQGSEA. Trimming pared 1 base from V and 1 base from J, leaving 14 bases between. CDR3 in amino acids: CSVEAPTASSYNEQFF. CDR3 in DNA: TGCAGCGTTGAAGCCCCGACAGCCTCGTCCTACAATGAGCAGTTCTTC.

The chain uses TRBV11-3 and TRBJ2-5; 11 bases fit TRBD1. V gave up 5 bases and J gave up 2 bases; unmatched junction bases: 4. The CDR3 extends over 15 amino acids. CDR1 is SGHNT and CDR2 is YENEEA in the germline V gene. CDR3 coding DNA: TGTGCCAGCAGCGCCCGGGACAGGGGGCAAGAGACCCAGTACTTC. This encodes CASSARDRGQETQYF. The entire variable domain, with the rest obtained from reference TRBV11-3 and TRBJ2-5, is as follows: EAGVVQSPRYKIIEKKQPVAFWCNPISGHNTLYWYLQNLGQGPELLIRYENEEAVDDSQLPKDRFSAERLKGVDSTLKIQPAELGDSAVYLCASSARDRGQETQYFGPGTRLLVL.

CDR3 amino acids: CASTLSGSQEQFF. As DNA, the CDR3 is TGTGCCAGCACCTTAAGCGGGAGCCAGGAGCAGTTCTTC. J is TRBJ2-1 and V is TRBV28; 8 bases map to TRBD2. Per germline, CDR1 MDHEN and CDR2 SYDVKM. V gave up 7 bases and J gave up 10 bases; unmatched junction bases: 9. The CDR3 length is 13 residues.

The chain employs TRBV28 and TRBJ2-4, with D possibly being TRBD1 or TRBD2 (5 bases each). Germline V gives CDR1 MDHEN, CDR2 SYDVKM. This CDR3 spans 16 amino acids. V lost 2 bases and J 2 bases, leaving 13 bases between the germline ends. The CDR3 is CASSLPGTGTKNIQYF. CDR3 bases: TGTGCCAGCAGTTTACCGGGGACCGGGACCAAAAACATTCAGTACTTC.

The rearrangement joins TRBV12-5 to TRBJ2-2; D remains unclear. CDR1 and CDR2 (germline): LGHNT, FRNRAP. Between the trimmed V and J ends, which lost 1 base and 2 bases, there was a span of 5 bases. The CDR3 is 14 amino acids. CDR3 sequence: CASGLGHNTGELFF. CDR3 nucleotide sequence: TGTGCTAGTGGTTTGGGGCACAACACCGGGGAGCTGTTTTTT.

The gene calls are TRBV5-5 and TRBJ2-1; D may match TRBD1 or TRBD2 (5 bases each). This CDR3 contains 13 residues. The germline gives CDR1 SGHKS, CDR2 YYEKEE (reference sequence). Trimming took 5 bases from V and 3 from J, leaving 9 bases between them. The CDR3 here is CASRGVGYNEQFF. CDR3 sequence (DNA): TGTGCCAGCAGGGGGGTAGGCTACAATGAGCAGTTCTTC.